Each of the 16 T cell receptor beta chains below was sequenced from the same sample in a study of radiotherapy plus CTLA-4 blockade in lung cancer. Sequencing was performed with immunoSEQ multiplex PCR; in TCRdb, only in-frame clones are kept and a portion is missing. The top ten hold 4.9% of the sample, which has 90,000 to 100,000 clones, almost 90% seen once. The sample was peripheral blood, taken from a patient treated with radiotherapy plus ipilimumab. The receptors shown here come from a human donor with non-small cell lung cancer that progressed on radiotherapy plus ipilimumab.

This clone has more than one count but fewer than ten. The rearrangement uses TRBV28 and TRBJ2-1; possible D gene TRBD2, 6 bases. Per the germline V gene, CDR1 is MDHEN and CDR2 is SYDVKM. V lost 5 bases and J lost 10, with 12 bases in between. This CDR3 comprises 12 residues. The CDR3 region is CASSSGPSEQFF. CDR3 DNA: TGTGCCAGCAGTAGCGGGCCCTCGGAGCAGTTCTTC. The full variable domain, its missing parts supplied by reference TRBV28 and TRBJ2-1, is DVKVTQSSRYLVKRTGEKVFLECVQDMDHENMFWYRQDPGLGLRLIYFSYDVKMKEKGDIPEGYSVSREKKERFSLILESASTNQTSMYLCASSSGPSEQFFGPGTRLTVL.

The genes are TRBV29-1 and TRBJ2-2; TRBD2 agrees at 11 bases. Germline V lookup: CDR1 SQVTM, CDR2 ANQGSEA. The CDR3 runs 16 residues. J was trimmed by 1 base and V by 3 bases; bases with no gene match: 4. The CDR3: CSVEIAGGMNTGELFF. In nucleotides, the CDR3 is TGCAGCGTTGAGATAGCGGGAGGGATGAACACCGGGGAGCTGTTTTTT.

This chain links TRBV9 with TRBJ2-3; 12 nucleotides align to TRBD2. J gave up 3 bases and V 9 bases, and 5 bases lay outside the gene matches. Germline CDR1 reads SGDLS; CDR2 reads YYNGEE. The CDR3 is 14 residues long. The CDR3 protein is CATLTSGRTDTQYF. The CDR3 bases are TGTGCCACTTTGACTAGCGGGAGAACAGATACGCAGTATTTT.

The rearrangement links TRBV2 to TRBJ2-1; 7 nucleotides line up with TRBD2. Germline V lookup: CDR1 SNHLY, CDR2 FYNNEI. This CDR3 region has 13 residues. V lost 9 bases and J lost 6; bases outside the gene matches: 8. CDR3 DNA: TGTGCCAGTGCGGGAGCTGCGGGCAATGAGCAGTTCTTC. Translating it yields CASAGAAGNEQFF.

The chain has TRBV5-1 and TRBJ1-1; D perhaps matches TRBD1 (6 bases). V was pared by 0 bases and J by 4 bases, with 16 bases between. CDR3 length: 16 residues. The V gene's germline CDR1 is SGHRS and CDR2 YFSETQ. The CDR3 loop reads CASSLVGGGGATEAFF. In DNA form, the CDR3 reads TGCGCCAGCAGCTTGGTCGGAGGGGGAGGGGCCACTGAAGCTTTCTTT. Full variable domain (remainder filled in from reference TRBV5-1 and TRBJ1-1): KAGVTQTPRYLIKTRGQQVTLSCSPISGHRSVSWYQQTPGQGLQFLFEYFSETQRNKGNFPGRFSGRQFSNSRSEMNVSTLELGDSALYLCASSLVGGGGATEAFFGQGTRLTVV.

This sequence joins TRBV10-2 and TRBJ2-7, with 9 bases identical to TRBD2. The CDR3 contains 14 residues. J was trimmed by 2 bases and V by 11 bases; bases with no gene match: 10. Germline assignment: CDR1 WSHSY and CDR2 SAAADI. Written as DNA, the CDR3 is TGCGCCTCGAAGAAGCGGGAGGTCCCCTACGAGCAGTACTTC. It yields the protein CASKKREVPYEQYF.

The CDR3 is CATYPGGLGDTQYF. The CDR3 DNA reads as TGCGCCACCTACCCCGGGGGCCTTGGAGATACGCAGTATTTT. V usage is TRBV10-2 and J usage is TRBJ2-3; the D gene could be TRBD1 or TRBD2 (6 bases each). V was clipped by 10 bases and J by 5 bases, with 19 bases between them. The CDR3 extends over 14 amino acids. CDR1 and CDR2 from the germline V gene are WSHSY and SAAADI.

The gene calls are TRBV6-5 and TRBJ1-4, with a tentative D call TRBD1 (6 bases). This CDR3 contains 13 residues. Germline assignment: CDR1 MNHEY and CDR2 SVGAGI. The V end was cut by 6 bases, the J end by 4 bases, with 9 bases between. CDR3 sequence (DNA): TGTGCCAGCAGGCGGACAGTTAATGAAAAACTGTTTTTT. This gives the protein CASRRTVNEKLFF.

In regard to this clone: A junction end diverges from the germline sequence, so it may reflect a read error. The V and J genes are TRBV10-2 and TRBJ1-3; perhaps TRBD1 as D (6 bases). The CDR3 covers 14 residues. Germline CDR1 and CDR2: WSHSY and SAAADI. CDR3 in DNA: TGCGCCAGCAGGGAGTCGGGGGCGGGAAACACCATATATTTT. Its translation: CASRESGAGNTIYF.

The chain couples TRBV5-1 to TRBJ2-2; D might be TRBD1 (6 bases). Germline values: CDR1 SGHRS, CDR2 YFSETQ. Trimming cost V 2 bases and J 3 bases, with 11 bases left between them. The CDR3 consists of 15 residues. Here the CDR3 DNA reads TGCGCCAGCAGCTTACAGGGATTGGACACCGGGGAGCTGTTTTTT. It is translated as CASSLQGLDTGELFF. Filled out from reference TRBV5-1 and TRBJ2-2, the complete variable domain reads KAGVTQTPRYLIKTRGQQVTLSCSPISGHRSVSWYQQTPGQGLQFLFEYFSETQRNKGNFPGRFSGRQFSNSRSEMNVSTLELGDSALYLCASSLQGLDTGELFFGEGSRLTVL.

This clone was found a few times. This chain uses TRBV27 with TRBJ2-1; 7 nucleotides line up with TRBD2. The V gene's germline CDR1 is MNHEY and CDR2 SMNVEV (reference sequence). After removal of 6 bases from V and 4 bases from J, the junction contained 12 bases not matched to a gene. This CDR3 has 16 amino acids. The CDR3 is CASRIAGERVYNEQFF. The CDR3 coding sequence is TGTGCCAGCAGAATAGCGGGCGAAAGGGTGTACAATGAGCAGTTCTTC.

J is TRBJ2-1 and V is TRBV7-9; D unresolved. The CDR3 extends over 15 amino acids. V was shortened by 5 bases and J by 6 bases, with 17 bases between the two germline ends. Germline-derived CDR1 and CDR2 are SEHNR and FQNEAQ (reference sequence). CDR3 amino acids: CASSGIETEPNEQFF. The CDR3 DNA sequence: TGTGCCAGCAGCGGGATAGAGACGGAACCCAATGAGCAGTTCTTC.

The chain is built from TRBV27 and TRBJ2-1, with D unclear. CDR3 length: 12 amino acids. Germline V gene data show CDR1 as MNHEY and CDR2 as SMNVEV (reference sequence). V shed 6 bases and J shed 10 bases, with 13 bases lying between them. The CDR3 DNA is TGTGCCAGCAGCCCGACACCCGGAGAGCAGTTCTTC. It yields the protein CASSPTPGEQFF.

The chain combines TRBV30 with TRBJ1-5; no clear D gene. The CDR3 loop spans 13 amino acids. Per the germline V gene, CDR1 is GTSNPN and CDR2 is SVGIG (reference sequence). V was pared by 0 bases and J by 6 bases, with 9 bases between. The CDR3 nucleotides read TGTGCCTGGAGTGTAGGGAAAACTCAGCCCCAGCATTTT. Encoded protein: CAWSVGKTQPQHF.

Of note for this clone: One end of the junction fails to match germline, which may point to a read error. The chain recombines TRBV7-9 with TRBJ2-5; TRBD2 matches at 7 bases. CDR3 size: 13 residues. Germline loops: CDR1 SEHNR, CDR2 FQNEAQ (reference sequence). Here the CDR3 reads CASSIAGQETQYF. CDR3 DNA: TGTGCCAGCAGCATAGCGGGTCAAGAGACCCAGTACTTC.

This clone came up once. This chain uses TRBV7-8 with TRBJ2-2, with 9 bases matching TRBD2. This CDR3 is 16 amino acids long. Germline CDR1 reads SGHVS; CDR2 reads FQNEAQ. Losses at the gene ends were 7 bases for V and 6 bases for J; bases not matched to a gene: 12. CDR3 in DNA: TGTGCCAGCACCCCTGTGGTAGCGGGAGTCCCCGGGGAGCTGTTTTTT. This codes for CASTPVVAGVPGELFF.